In its sample, the clone carrying this T cell receptor beta chain was seen a few times. Its antigen is not known. This specimen comes from a study of somatic mutations in cytotoxic T cells in rheumatoid arthritis. At the level of the study: Flow sorting yielded some V beta antibody-stained T-cell populations at nearly 100% purity, among them V beta1+ cells sequenced for TCRB.

Profiled with immunoSEQ multiplex PCR; TCRdb holds only in-frame clones, not every one. The sample carries about 25,000 clones, around 74% recorded once. Looked up from germline, CDR1 is MNHEY and CDR2 is SMNVEV (reference sequence). With 0 bases removed from V and 7 bases from J, the gap between germline ends came to 7 bases. The CDR3 totals 13 residues. Findings and limits, study-wide: The top CD8+ clone topped 20% of CD8+ cells in about an eighth of the roughly 60 patients.

This clonotype originated in a woman aged 18-29 years in good health. Sequencing used CD8+ T cells sorted from blood. The rearrangement uses TRBV27 and TRBJ2-1; D is possibly TRBD2 (5 bases). CDR3 nucleotides: TGTGCCAGCAGTTTATCACGGGGTAATGAGCAGTTCTTC. Its protein product is CASSLSRGNEQFF.